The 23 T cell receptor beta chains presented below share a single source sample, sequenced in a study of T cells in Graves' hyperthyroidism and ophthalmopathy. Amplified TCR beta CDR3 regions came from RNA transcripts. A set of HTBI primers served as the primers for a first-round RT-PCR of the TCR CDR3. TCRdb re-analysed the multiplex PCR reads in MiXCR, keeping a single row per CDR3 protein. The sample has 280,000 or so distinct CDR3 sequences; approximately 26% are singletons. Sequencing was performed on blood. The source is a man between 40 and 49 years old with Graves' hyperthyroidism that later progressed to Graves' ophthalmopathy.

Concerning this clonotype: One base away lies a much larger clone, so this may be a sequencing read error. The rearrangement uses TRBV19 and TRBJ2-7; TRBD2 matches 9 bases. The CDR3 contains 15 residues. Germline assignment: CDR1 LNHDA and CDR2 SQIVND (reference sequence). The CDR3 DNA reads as TGTGCCAGTAGTATCCTAGCGGGGAACTCCCACGAGCAGTACTTC. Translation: CASSILAGNSHEQYF. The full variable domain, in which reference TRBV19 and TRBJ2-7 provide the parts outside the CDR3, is DGGITQSPKYLFRKEGQNVTLSCEQNLNHDAMYWYRQDPGQGLRLIYYSQIVNDFQKGDIAEGYSVSREKKESFPLTVTSAQKNPTAFYLCASSILAGNSHEQYFGPGTRLTVT.

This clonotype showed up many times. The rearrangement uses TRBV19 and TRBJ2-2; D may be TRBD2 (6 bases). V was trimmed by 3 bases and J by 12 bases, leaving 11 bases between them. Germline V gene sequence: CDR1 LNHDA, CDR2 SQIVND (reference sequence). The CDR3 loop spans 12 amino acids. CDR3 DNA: TGTGCCAGTAGTATTCTGGAGGGGAAGCTGTTTTTT. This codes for CASSILEGKLFF.

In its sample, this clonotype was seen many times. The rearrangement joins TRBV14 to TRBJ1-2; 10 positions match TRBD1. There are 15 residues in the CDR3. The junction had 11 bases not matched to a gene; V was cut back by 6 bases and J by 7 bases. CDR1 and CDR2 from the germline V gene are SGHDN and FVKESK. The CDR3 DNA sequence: TGTGCCAGCAGTCAGGGCGACAGGGGGCCATCTGGCTACACCTTC. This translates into CASSQGDRGPSGYTF.

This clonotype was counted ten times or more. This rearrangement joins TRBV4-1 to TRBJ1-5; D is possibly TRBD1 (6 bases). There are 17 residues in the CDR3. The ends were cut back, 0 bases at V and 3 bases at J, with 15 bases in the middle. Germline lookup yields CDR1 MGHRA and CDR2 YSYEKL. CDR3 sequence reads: CASSQDRDKWANQPQHF. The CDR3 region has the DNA TGCGCCAGCAGCCAAGACCGGGACAAGTGGGCCAATCAGCCCCAGCATTTT.

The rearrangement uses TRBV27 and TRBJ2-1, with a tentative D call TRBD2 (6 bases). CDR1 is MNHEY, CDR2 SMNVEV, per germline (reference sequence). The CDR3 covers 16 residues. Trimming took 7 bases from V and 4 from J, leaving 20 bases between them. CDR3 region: CASTPMGGVWYNEQFF. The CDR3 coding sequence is TGTGCCAGCACCCCCATGGGGGGAGTTTGGTACAATGAGCAGTTCTTC.

CDR3 DNA: TGTGCCAGTGGCGGAGGGGTTGGCACTGAAGCTTTCTTT. Encoded protein: CASGGGVGTEAFF. The J gene is TRBJ1-1, the V gene TRBV19; D is perhaps TRBD1 (5 bases). V dropped 8 bases and J dropped 4 bases, with 14 bases sitting between them. The CDR3 has 13 residues. Germline V CDR1 and CDR2: LNHDA, SQIVND (reference sequence).

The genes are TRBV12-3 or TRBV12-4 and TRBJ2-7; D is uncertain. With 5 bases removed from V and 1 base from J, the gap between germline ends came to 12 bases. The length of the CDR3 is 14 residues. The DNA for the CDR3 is TGTGCCAGCAGTCAAAGGGTACAGTCCTACGAGCAGTACTTC. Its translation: CASSQRVQSYEQYF.

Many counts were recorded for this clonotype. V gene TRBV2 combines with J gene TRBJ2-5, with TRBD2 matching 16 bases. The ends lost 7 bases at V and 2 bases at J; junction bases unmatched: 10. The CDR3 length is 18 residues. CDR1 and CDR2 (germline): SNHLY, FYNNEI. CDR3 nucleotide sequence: TGTGCCAGCACCCGAGGGACTAGCGGGAGGGCCGGTCAAGAGACCCAGTACTTC. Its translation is CASTRGTSGRAGQETQYF. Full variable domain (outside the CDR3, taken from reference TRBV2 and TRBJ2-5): EPEVTQTPSHQVTQMGQEVILRCVPISNHLYFYWYRQILGQKVEFLVSFYNNEISEKSEIFDDQFSVERPDGSNFTLKIRSTKLEDSAMYFCASTRGTSGRAGQETQYFGPGTRLLVL.

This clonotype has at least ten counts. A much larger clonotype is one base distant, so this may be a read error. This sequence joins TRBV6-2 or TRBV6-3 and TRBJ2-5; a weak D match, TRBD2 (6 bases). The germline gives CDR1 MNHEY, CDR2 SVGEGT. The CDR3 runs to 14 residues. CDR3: CASSYGGTQGTQYF. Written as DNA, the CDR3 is TGTGCCAGCAGTTACGGGGGGACCCAAGGGACCCAGTACTTC.

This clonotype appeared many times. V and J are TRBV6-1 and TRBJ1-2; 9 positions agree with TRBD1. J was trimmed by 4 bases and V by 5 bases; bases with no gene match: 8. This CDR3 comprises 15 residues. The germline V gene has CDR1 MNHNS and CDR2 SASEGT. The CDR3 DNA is TGTGCCAGCAGTCCAGGACAGGGGCGGGGCTATGGCTACACCTTC. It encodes CASSPGQGRGYGYTF.

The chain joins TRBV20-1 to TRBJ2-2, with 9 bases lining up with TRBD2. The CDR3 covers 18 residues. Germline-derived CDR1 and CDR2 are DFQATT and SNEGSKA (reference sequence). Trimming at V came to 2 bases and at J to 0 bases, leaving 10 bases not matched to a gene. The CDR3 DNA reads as TGCAGTGCTAGAAATCTGGCGAGCGGGAGGACGAACACCGGGGAGCTGTTTTTT. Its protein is CSARNLASGRTNTGELFF.

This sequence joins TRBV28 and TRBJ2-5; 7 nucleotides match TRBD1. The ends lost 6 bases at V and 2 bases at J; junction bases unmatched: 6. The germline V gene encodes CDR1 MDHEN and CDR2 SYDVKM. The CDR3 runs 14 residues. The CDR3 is CASSGRDRQETQYF. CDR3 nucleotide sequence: TGTGCCAGCAGCGGCCGGGACAGACAAGAGACCCAGTACTTC.

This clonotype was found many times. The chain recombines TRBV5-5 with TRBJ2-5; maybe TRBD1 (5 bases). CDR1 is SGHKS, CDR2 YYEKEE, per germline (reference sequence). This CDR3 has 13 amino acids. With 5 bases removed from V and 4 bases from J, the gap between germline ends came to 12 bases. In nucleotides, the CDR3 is TGTGCCAGCAGGGCCGACAGCCCAGAGACCCAGTACTTC. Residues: CASRADSPETQYF.

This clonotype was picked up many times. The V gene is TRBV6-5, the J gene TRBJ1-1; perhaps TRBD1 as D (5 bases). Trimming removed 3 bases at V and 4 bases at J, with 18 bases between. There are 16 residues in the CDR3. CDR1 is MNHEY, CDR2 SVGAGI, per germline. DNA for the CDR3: TGTGCCAGCAGTTATCCGGGACCCCCGGGCGGCACTGAAGCTTTCTTT. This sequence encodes CASSYPGPPGGTEAFF.

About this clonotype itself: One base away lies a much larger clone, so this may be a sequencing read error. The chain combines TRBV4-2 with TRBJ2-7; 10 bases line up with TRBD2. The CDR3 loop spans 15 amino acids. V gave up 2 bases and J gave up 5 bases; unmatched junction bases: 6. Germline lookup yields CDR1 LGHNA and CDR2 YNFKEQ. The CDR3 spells CASSQQREGSDEQYF. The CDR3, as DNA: TGTGCCAGCAGCCAACAGCGGGAGGGCAGCGACGAGCAGTACTTC.

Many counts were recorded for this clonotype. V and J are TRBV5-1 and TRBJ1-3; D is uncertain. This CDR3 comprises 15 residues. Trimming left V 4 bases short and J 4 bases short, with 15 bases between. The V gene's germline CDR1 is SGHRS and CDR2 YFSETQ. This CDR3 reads CASSLTPGGGNTIYF. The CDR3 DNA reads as TGCGCCAGCAGCCTGACACCGGGAGGAGGAAACACCATATATTTT.

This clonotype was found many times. CDR3 DNA sequence: TGTGCCAGTAGTATAGGGAGCGGCCCAAGCTCCTACGAGCAGTACTTC. Translated: CASSIGSGPSSYEQYF. The V and J genes are TRBV19 and TRBJ2-7; maybe TRBD2 (5 bases). Germline V gene data show CDR1 as LNHDA and CDR2 as SQIVND (reference sequence). The V end was cut by 1 base, the J end by 0 bases, with 13 bases between. This CDR3 spans 16 amino acids.

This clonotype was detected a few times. The CDR3 DNA reads as TGTGCCAGCAGCCAAGAGATGCGTTCTGAAGCTTTCTTT. Its translation: CASSQEMRSEAFF. The V gene is TRBV4-2, the J gene TRBJ1-1; D remains ambiguous. CDR1 and CDR2 from the germline V gene are LGHNA and YNFKEQ. The germline V and J ends were trimmed by 0 bases and 6 bases, with 8 bases remaining between them. This CDR3 spans 13 amino acids.

CDR3 coding DNA: TGCAGAGTGATGGGCGACATGAACACTGAAGCTTTCTTT. It specifies CRVMGDMNTEAFF. The V and J genes are TRBV20-1 and TRBJ1-1, with D unresolved. Germline lookup yields CDR1 DFQATT and CDR2 SNEGSKA (reference sequence). The length of the CDR3 is 13 residues.

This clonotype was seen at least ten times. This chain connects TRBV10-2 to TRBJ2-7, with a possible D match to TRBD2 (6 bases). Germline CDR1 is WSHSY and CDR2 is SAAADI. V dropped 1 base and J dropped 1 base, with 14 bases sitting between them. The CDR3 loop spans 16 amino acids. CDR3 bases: TGCGCCAGCAGTGAGTTTCGGGGCGGGGAATCCTACGAGCAGTACTTC. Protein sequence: CASSEFRGGESYEQYF.

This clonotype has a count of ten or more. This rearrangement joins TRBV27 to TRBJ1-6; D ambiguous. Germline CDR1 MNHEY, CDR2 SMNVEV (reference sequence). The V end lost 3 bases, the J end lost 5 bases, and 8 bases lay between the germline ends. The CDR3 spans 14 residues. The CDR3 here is CASSFSLNNSPLHF. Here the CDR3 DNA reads TGTGCCAGCAGTTTTTCCCTAAATAATTCACCCCTCCACTTT.

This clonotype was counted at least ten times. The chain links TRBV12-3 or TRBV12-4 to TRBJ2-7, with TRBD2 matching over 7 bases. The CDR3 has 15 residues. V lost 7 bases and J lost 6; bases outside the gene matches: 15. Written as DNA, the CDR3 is TGTGCCAGCACCCACTCAGCAAGAGGGGAGGGCGAGCAGTACTTC. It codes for CASTHSARGEGEQYF.

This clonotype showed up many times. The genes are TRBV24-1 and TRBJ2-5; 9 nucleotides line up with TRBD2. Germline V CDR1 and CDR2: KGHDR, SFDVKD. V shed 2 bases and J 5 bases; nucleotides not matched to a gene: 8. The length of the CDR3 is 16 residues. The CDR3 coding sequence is TGTGCCACCAGTGATTCTGGTAGCGGGAGCCCGGAGACCCAGTACTTC. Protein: CATSDSGSGSPETQYF.